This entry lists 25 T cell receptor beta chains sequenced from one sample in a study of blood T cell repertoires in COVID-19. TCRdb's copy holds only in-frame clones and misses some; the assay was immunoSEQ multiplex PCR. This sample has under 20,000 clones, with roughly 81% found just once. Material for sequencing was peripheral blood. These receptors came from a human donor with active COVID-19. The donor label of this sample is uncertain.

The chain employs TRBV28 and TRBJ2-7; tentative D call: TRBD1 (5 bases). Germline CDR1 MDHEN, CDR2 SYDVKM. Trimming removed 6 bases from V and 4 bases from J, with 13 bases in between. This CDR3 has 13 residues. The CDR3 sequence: CASRGRLMYEQYF. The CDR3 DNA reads TGTGCCAGCAGGGGGCGGTTAATGTACGAGCAGTACTTC.

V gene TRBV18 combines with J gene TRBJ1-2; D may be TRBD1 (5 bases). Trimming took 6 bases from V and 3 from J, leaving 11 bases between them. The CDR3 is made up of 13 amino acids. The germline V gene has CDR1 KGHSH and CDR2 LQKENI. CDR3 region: CASSPEGYYGYTF. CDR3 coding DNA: TGTGCCAGCTCGCCGGAGGGGTACTATGGCTACACCTTC.

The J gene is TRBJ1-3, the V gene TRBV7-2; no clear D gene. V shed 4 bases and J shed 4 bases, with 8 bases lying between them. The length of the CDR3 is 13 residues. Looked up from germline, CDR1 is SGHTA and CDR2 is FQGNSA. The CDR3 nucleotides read TGTGCCAGCAGCTCTCTCTTCGGAAACACCATATATTTT. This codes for CASSSLFGNTIYF.

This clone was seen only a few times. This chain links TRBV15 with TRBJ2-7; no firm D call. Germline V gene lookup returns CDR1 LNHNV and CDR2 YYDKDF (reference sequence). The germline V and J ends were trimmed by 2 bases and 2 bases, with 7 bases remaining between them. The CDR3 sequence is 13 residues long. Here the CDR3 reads CATSRKITYEQYF. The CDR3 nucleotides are TGTGCCACCAGCAGAAAAATAACCTACGAGCAGTACTTC.

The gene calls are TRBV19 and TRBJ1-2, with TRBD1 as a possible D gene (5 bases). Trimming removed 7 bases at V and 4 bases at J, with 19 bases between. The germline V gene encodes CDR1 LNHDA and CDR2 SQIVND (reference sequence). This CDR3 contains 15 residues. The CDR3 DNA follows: TGTGCCAGTACCCCGGGGGAGCAGAACTTCTATGGCTACACCTTC. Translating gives CASTPGEQNFYGYTF.

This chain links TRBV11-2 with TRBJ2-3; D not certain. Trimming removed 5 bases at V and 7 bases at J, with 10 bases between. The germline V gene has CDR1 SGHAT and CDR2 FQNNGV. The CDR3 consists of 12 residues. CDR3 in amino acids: CASSRSSYTQYF. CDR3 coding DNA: TGTGCCAGCAGCCGGAGTTCGTATACGCAGTATTTT.

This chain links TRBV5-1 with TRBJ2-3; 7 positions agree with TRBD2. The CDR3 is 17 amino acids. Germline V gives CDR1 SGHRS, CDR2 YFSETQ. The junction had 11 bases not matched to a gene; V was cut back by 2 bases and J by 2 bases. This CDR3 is CASSFGGVAGVTDTQYF. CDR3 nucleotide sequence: TGCGCCAGCAGCTTCGGAGGCGTGGCGGGAGTCACAGATACGCAGTATTTT.

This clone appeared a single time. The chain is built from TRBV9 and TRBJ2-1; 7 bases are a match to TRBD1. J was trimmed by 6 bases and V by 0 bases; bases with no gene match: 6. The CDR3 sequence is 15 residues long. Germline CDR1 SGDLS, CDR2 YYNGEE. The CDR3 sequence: CASSVENRGSNEQFF. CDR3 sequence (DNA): TGTGCCAGCAGCGTAGAAAACAGGGGATCCAATGAGCAGTTCTTC.

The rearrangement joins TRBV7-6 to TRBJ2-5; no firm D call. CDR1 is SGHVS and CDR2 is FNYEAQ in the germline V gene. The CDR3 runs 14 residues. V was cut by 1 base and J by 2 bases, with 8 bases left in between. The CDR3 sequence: CASSLEVAQETQYF. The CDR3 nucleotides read TGTGCCAGCAGCTTAGAGGTAGCTCAAGAGACCCAGTACTTC. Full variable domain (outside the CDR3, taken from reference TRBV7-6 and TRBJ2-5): GAGVSQSPRYKVTKRGQDVALRCDPISGHVSLYWYRQALGQGPEFLTYFNYEAQQDKSGLPNDRFSAERPEGSISTLTIQRTEQRDSAMYRCASSLEVAQETQYFGPGTRLLVL.

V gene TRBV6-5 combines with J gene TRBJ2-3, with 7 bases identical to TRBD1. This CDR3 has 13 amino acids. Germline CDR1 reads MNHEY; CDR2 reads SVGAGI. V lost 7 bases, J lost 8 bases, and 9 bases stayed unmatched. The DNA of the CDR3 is TGTGCCAGCATAGGACAGGCCCCCGGTACGCAGTATTTT. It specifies CASIGQAPGTQYF.

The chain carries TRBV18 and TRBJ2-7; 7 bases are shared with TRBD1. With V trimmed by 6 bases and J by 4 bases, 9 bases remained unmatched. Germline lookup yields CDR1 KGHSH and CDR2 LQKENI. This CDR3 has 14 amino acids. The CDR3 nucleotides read TGTGCCAGCTCGCCCCGACAGGGACGATACGAGCAGTACTTC. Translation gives CASSPRQGRYEQYF. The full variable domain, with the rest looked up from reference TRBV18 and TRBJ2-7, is NAGVMQNPRHLVRRRGQEARLRCSPMKGHSHVYWYRQLPEEGLKFMVYLQKENIIDESGMPKERFSAEFPKEGPSILRIQQVVRGDSAAYFCASSPRQGRYEQYFGPGTRLTVT.

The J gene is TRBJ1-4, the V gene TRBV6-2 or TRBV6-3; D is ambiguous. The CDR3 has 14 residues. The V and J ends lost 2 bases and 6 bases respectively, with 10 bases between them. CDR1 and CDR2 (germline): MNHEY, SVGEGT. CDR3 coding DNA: TGTGCCAGCAGTTACCCAGGTTGGGATGAAAAACTGTTTTTT. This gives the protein CASSYPGWDEKLFF.

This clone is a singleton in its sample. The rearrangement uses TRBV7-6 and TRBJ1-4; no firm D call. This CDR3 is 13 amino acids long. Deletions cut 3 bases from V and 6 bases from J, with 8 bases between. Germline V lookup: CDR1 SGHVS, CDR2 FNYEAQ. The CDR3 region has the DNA TGTGCCAGCAGCTTTGAGCAGGATGAAAAACTGTTTTTT. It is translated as CASSFEQDEKLFF.

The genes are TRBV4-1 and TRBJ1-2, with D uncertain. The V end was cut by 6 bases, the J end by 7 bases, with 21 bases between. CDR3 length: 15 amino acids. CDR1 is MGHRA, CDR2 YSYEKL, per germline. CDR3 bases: TGCGCCAGCAGAGGTGTAGGATTGGGAGCCAGTGGCTACACCTTC. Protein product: CASRGVGLGASGYTF.

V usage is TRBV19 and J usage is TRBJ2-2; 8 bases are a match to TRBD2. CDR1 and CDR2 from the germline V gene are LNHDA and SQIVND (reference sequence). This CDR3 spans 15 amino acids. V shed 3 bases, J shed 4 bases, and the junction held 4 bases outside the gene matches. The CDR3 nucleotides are TGTGCCAGTAGTATGGGGACTAGGGGCACCGGGGAGCTGTTTTTT. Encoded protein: CASSMGTRGTGELFF.

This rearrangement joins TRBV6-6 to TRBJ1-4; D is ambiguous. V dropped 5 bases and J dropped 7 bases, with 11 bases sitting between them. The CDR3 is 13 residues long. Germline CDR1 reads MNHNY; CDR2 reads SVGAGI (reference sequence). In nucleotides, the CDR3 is TGTGCCAGCAGTGCGTCAGGATTTGAAAAACTGTTTTTT. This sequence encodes CASSASGFEKLFF.

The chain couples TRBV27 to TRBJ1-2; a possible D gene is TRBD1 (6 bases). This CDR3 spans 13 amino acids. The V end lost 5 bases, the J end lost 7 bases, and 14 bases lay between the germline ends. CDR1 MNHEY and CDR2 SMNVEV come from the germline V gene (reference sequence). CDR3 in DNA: TGTGCCAGCAGTCCACAGGGAGTCGGTGGCTACACCTTC. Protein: CASSPQGVGGYTF.

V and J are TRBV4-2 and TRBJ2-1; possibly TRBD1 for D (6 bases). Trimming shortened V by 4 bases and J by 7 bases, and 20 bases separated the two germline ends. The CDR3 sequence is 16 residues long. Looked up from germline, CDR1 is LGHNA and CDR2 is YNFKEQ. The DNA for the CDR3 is TGTGCCAGCAGCCCTCGATCAGGGGAGTCGCGGAATGAGCAGTTCTTC. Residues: CASSPRSGESRNEQFF.

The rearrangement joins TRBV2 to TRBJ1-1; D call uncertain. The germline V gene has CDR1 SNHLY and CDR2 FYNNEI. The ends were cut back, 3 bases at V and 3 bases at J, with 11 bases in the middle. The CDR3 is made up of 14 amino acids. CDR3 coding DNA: TGTGCCAGCAGTGATGCCCGGGTCGACACTGAAGCTTTCTTT. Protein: CASSDARVDTEAFF.

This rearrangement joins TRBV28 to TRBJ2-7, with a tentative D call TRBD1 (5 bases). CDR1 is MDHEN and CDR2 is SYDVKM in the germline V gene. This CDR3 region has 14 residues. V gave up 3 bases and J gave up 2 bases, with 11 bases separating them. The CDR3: CASSLVSGTYEQYF. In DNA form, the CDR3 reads TGTGCCAGCAGTTTGGTGTCAGGGACCTACGAGCAGTACTTC.

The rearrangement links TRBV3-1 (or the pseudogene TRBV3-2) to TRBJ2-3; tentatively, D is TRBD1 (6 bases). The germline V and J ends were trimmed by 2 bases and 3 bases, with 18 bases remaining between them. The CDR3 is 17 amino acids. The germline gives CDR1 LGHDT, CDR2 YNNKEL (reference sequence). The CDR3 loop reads CASSQPHGAGVTDTQYF. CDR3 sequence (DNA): TGTGCCAGCAGCCAACCCCACGGGGCAGGGGTGACAGATACGCAGTATTTT.

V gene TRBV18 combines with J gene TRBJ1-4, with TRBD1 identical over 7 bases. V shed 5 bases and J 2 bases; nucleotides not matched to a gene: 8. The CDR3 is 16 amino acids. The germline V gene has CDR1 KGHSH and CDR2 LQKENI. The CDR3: CASSSGQARTNEKLFF. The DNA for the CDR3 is TGTGCCAGCTCATCCGGACAGGCGAGGACTAATGAAAAACTGTTTTTT.

The DNA of the CDR3 is TGTGCCACCAGTGATTTGCTCACCGGGGAGCTGTTTTTT. This gives the protein CATSDLLTGELFF. The chain couples TRBV24-1 to TRBJ2-2; no reliable D call. CDR1 is KGHDR and CDR2 is SFDVKD in the germline V gene. Trimming took 0 bases from V and 4 from J, leaving 2 bases between them. CDR3 length: 13 residues.

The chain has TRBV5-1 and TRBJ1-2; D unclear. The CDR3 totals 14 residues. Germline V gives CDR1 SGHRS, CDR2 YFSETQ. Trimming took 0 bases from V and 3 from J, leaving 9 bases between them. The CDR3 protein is CASSLGVQDYGYTF. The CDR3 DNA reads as TGCGCCAGCAGCTTGGGGGTCCAGGACTATGGCTACACCTTC.

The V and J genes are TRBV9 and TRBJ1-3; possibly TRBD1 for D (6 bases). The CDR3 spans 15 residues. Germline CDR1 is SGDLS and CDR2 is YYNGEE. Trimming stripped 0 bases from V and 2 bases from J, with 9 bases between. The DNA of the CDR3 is TGTGCCAGCAGCGTAGGAACAGGGCCTGGAAACACCATATATTTT. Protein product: CASSVGTGPGNTIYF.